A selection of T cell receptor beta chains follows, all from one sample in a study of molecular identifiers for immune sequencing clone quantification. MiXCR, applied by TCRdb to the PCR reads, yields one record per CDR3 protein. The sample lists hundreds of thousands of distinct CDR3 sequences; roughly 23% were seen once. Sequenced: naive CD8+ T cells from blood, with Jurkat cell RNA spiked in. These receptors were collected from a human donor in good health. Some libraries in this study had Jurkat cell RNA spiked in. CDR3s include the opening cysteine and the closing phenylalanine or tryptophan. The order of the fields is clone size, J gene, D gene, V gene, CDR3 protein, CDR3 DNA. A D gene is named only where the DNA matches it firmly. Only some rows state a clone size, as once, few, many or a class for expanded clones.

>few|TRBJ2-1|TRBD2|TRBV29-1
CSVLPASGYYNEQFF
TGCAGCGTCTTACCGGCTAGCGGATACTACAATGAGCAGTTCTTC
>NA|TRBJ2-2|NA|TRBV4-3
CASSLYRSNTGELFF
TGCGCCAGCAGCCTTTATCGGTCTAACACCGGGGAGCTGTTTTTT
>many|TRBJ2-3|NA|TRBV7-7
CASSLGYRETDTQYF
TGTGCCAGCAGCTTAGGGTACCGGGAAACAGATACGCAGTATTTT
>many|TRBJ2-1|TRBD2|TRBV5-6
CASSRTSGEQFF
TGTGCCAGCAGCCGGACTAGCGGTGAGCAGTTCTTC
>many|TRBJ2-2|TRBD2|TRBV24-1
CATQETSMNTGELFF
TGTGCCACCCAGGAGACTAGCATGAACACCGGGGAGCTGTTTTTT
>few|TRBJ2-7|TRBD2|TRBV19
CASSPSGTSGAYEQYF
TGTGCCAGTAGTCCTTCAGGGACTAGCGGGGCCTACGAGCAGTACTTC
>many|TRBJ1-1|NA|TRBV7-9
CASSFLAGGTEAFF
TGTGCCAGCAGCTTCCTGGCGGGGGGTACTGAAGCTTTCTTT
>many|TRBJ2-3|TRBD1|TRBV7-9
CASSWGQGTDTQYF
TGTGCCAGCAGCTGGGGACAGGGCACAGATACGCAGTATTTT
>many|TRBJ2-5|NA|TRBV6-6
CASSYRPGEETQYF
TGTGCCAGCAGTTACAGGCCAGGGGAAGAGACCCAGTACTTC
>NA|TRBJ2-5|NA|TRBV27
CASSHGGPFGSQEAQYF
TGTGCCAGCAGCCATGGGGGGCCCTTTGGATCCCAAGAGGCCCAGTACTTC
>many|TRBJ2-3|TRBD2|TRBV7-9
CASSFSGGARDTQYF
TGTGCCAGCAGCTTTAGCGGGGGGGCCCGAGATACGCAGTATTTT